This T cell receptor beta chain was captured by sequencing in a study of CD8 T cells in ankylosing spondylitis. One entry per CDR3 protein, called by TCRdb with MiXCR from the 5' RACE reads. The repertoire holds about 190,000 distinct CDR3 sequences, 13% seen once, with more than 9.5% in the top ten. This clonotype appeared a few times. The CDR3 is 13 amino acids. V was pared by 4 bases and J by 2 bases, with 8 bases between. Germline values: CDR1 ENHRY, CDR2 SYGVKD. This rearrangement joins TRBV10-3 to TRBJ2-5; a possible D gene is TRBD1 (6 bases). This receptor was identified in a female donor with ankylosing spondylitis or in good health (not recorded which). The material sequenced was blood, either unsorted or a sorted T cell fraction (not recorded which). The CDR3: CAISAQGQETQYF. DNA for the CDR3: TGTGCCATCAGTGCGCAGGGGCAAGAGACCCAGTACTTC.